A selection of T cell receptor beta chains follows, all from one sample in a study of PD-1 blockade in classical Hodgkin lymphoma. This table comes from immunoSEQ multiplex PCR, and its TCRdb copy is limited to in-frame clones, with some not included. Here the sample spans 99,000 or so clones, approximately 90% being singletons. The sequences come from peripheral blood mononuclear cells (PBMCs), collected before the fourth cycle of nivolumab. The receptors come from a human donor with classical Hodgkin lymphoma. The CDR3 runs from the conserved cysteine through the conserved F or W. The D gene is left open where the match is weak. Not every row has a clone size; where given, it reads once, few, many or a size class.

once	TRBV28	TRBJ2-3	NA	CASRPTSHTDTQYF	TGTGCCAGCAGGCCTACCTCTCACACAGATACGCAGTATTTT
NA	TRBV27	TRBJ1-5	NA	CASRFQGVGQPQHF	TGTGCCAGCAGATTTCAGGGAGTCGGCCAGCCCCAGCATTTT
NA	TRBV5-1	TRBJ1-4	TRBD1	CASSLVFSGGLEKLFF	TGCGCCAGCAGCTTGGTGTTTTCAGGGGGCTTGGAAAAACTGTTTTTT
NA	TRBV9	TRBJ2-1	TRBD2	CASSVAGGSYNEQFF	TGTGCCAGCAGCGTAGCGGGGGGCTCCTACAATGAGCAGTTCTTC
NA	TRBV6-6	TRBJ1-3	NA	CASSYSRGSGNTIYF	TGTGCCAGCAGTTACTCCAGGGGCTCTGGAAACACCATATATTTT
NA	TRBV30	TRBJ2-1	NA	CAWSVLGGGYNEQFF	TGTGCCTGGAGTGTTTTGGGGGGAGGCTACAATGAGCAGTTCTTC
NA	TRBV7-2	TRBJ1-1	TRBD1	CASSQRTGRHTEAFF	TGTGCCAGCAGCCAAAGGACAGGGCGTCACACTGAAGCTTTCTTT
NA	TRBV6-6	TRBJ1-5	TRBD1	CASRGTGSNQPQHF	TGTGCCAGCAGGGGGACAGGTAGCAATCAGCCCCAGCATTTT
NA	TRBV5-1	TRBJ2-1	TRBD2	CASSSQRLAGTYNEQFF	TGCGCCAGCAGCTCCCAGCGACTAGCGGGAACCTACAATGAGCAGTTCTTC
NA	TRBV27	TRBJ1-1	NA	CASFPSGGTEAFF	TGTGCCAGCTTCCCGTCGGGGGGCACTGAAGCTTTCTTT
NA	TRBV28	TRBJ1-2	NA	CASSPSLGYTF	TGTGCCAGCAGCCCAAGTCTGGGCTACACCTTC
NA	TRBV6-1	TRBJ1-5	NA	CASSPYPQGNQPQHF	TGTGCCAGCAGCCCTTACCCCCAGGGGAATCAGCCCCAGCATTTT
NA	TRBV29-1	TRBJ1-4	NA	CSVVVLGGLNEKLFF	TGCAGCGTTGTTGTTCTTGGCGGCCTCAATGAAAAACTGTTTTTT
NA	TRBV4-3	TRBJ1-1	TRBD1	CASSHGQVGAAFF	TGCGCCAGCAGCCACGGACAGGTCGGTGCAGCTTTCTTT
NA	TRBV5-1	TRBJ2-1	NA	CASSLAPESYNEQFF	TGCGCCAGCAGCTTGGCCCCAGAATCCTACAATGAGCAGTTCTTC
once	TRBV6-5	TRBJ1-1	TRBD1	CASSYPPGQGTEAFF	TGTGCCAGCAGTTACCCCCCGGGACAGGGCACTGAAGCTTTCTTT
NA	TRBV30	TRBJ1-5	TRBD1	CAWSRGQGRNQPQHF	TGTGCCTGGAGTAGGGGACAGGGACGCAATCAGCCCCAGCATTTT
NA	TRBV29-1	TRBJ1-1	TRBD1	CSTGGQLYTEAFF	TGCAGCACAGGGGGGCAACTGTACACTGAAGCTTTCTTT
NA	TRBV19	TRBJ2-7	NA	CASSPGGGTNYEQYF	TGTGCCAGTAGTCCCGGTGGCGGGACGAACTACGAGCAGTACTTC
NA	TRBV4-1	TRBJ2-7	TRBD2	CASSQVSSGRVSYEQYF	TGCGCCAGCAGCCAAGTCTCTAGCGGGAGGGTGTCCTACGAGCAGTACTTC
NA	TRBV2	TRBJ2-6	NA	CASSWSGANVLTF	TGTGCCAGTTCATGGTCTGGGGCCAACGTCCTGACTTTC
NA	TRBV28	TRBJ1-5	NA	CASSRVQDSNQPQHF	TGTGCCAGCAGTAGGGTACAGGATAGCAATCAGCCCCAGCATTTT
NA	TRBV18	TRBJ2-2	TRBD2	CATSGTSGVPNTGELFF	TGTGCCACCAGCGGGACTAGCGGGGTTCCGAACACCGGGGAGCTGTTTTTT
NA	TRBV4-1	TRBJ2-1	NA	CASSQVRGLYGEQFF	TGCGCCAGCAGCCAAGTCCGGGGACTTTACGGTGAGCAGTTCTTC
NA	TRBV27	TRBJ2-3	TRBD2	CASSLLAGTDTQYF	TGTGCCAGCAGTTTACTAGCGGGAACAGATACGCAGTATTTT
NA	TRBV15	TRBJ2-1	TRBD2	CATSRGGGTSGRPGSYNEQFF	TGTGCCACCAGCAGAGGAGGAGGGACTAGCGGGAGGCCAGGGTCCTACAATGAGCAGTTCTTC
NA	TRBV18	TRBJ1-3	NA	CASSPQFRGNTIYF	TGTGCCAGCTCACCACAATTCCGTGGAAACACCATATATTTT
NA	TRBV5-4	TRBJ2-2	TRBD1	CASSLQGAPNTGELFF	TGTGCCAGCAGCTTGCAGGGGGCCCCTAACACCGGGGAGCTGTTTTTT
NA	TRBV28	TRBJ2-7	TRBD1	CASSQDRGLGSYEQYF	TGTGCCAGCAGTCAGGACAGGGGTTTAGGCTCCTACGAGCAGTACTTC
NA	TRBV21-1	TRBJ1-5	NA	CASSEEGAWSNQPQHF	TGTGCCAGCTCTGAGGAGGGGGCGTGGAGCAATCAGCCCCAGCATTTT
NA	TRBV2	TRBJ2-7	NA	CASSTRQAYEQYF	TGTGCCAGCAGTACGCGACAGGCCTACGAGCAGTACTTC
NA	TRBV27	TRBJ2-7	NA	CASSLGYEQYF	TGTGCCAGCAGTTTAGGTTACGAGCAGTACTTC
NA	TRBV28	TRBJ1-5	NA	CASMAPGNQPQHF	TGTGCCAGCATGGCTCCCGGGAATCAGCCCCAGCATTTT
NA	TRBV28	TRBJ1-1	NA	CASSFGENTEAFF	TGTGCCAGCAGTTTCGGGGAGAACACTGAAGCTTTCTTT
NA	TRBV9	TRBJ2-1	NA	CASAQLRNEQFF	TGTGCCAGCGCACAACTGAGGAATGAGCAGTTCTTC
NA	TRBV18	TRBJ2-1	TRBD2	CASSRTSGWDNEQFF	TGTGCCAGCTCACGGACTAGCGGGTGGGACAATGAGCAGTTCTTC
NA	TRBV5-1	TRBJ2-5	TRBD2	CASSLLAGVKETQYF	TGCGCCAGCAGCCTCCTAGCGGGAGTAAAAGAGACCCAGTACTTC